What follows describes a single T cell receptor beta chain. There is no known antigen for this receptor. This record comes from a study of cytomegalovirus exposure and HLA in healthy donors (dated by TCRdb to 2016 to 2017). Some background on the complete study: In an earlier analysis of some 550 of the donors, about 270 Gb of sequence data and 117 million unique TCR beta sequences from 180 million or so T cells were reported. Around 320 gigabases of sequencing data and approximately 80 million unique TCR sequences were included in an early release covering about 620 HLA-typed donors. Of the 300 to 450 genotyped donors, about 84% fell in the genetic ancestry cluster associated with self-reported Caucasian donors. The study aimed to test whether cataloging public T cell receptors could reveal signatures of past pathogen exposure. The study used immunosequencing to profile the T cell repertoires of more than 650 subjects and linked those repertoires to cytomegalovirus serostatus. In addition to the first cohort of 650 to 750 subjects, a separate validation cohort of approximately 130 different subjects was used. To predict cytomegalovirus infection status, the study brought together high-throughput TCR immunosequencing, statistical association of individual TCRs with disease status, and machine learning. To study patterns of TCR occurrence, a later analysis re-analyzed previously published TCR beta repertoires from several hundred donors and added high-resolution HLA genotyping. Rather than drawing on any new phenotypic data, the later analysis identified candidate immune exposures from TCR beta sequences and the way those sequences occurred across donors. An earlier analysis of around 640 of the donors used high-throughput TCR beta sequencing to judge whether each TCR beta V gene segment behaved as functional or pseudogenic. Donor age, sex, ethnicity and CMV serostatus were compiled together with the repertoire data. Genome-wide SNP genotypes for about 55% of the roughly 670 donors were used in a later genetic analysis, which treated that subset as a discovery cohort. Every discovery cohort repertoire had been produced on one sequencing platform. Class I and class II HLA loci were covered by the typing at four-digit resolution. The number of donors typed differed by locus, with roughly 629-640 for A, B, C, DRB1 and DQB1, approximately 500 for DQA1, 600 to 610 for DPA1, and roughly 450 for DPB1. Because of strong linkage in the cohort, five DR-DQ haplotypes were treated as single units for association and clustering. Among 350 to 400 genotyped donors of the cohort, an average of approximately 240,000 unique TCR beta nucleotide sequences were sequenced per donor, approximately 20% of them non-productive.

The library was built by means of the immunoSEQ multiplex PCR assay. For the multiplex PCR, a mixture combining 60 forward primers for TCR Vbeta segments and 13 reverse primers for TCR Jbeta segments was used. The CDR3 region of rearranged TCR beta genes was amplified from genomic DNA by a multiplex PCR assay. On the Illumina HiSeq System, the amplified TCR beta libraries were sequenced as 87-base-pair reads. The original methods were these. In a later analysis, 80 million or so unique TCR beta chains were counted across the approximately 620 repertoires, and roughly 11 million of these chains were shared by at least two donors. Raw reads were error-corrected and collapsed into unique sequences with a nearest-neighbor algorithm that merged closely related sequences to remove PCR and sequencing errors. Alignment of CDR3 sequences to IMGT reference sequences was used to assign V, D and J gene segments. For a sequence to be retained, at least a six-nucleotide match to both a V gene segment and a J gene segment was required. Rearrangements were called productive when the CDR3 lacked stop codons and stayed in frame with V and J; all others were non-productive. CDR3 was defined by IMGT convention, running from the second conserved V-encoded cysteine to the conserved J-encoded phenylalanine. The earlier analysis of more than 450 of the donors excluded sequences that lacked an unambiguous match to a single V gene segment. An earlier analysis of 500 to 700 of the donors classified V segments as functional when productive rearrangements were above 56.7% and as segregating when the standard deviation between donors was above 5%. To diagnose cytomegalovirus status from the catalog of TCR beta chain sequences, a statistical classification framework was built. A later analysis assigned V and J genes by comparing TCR nucleotide sequences with IMGT/GENE-DB human TR gene sequences. Using the TCRdist pipeline, a later analysis assigned CDR3 sequences along with most-parsimonious VDJ recombination scenarios. A later analysis defined each TCR beta chain by its CDR3 amino acid sequence plus V-gene family, and excluded reads lacking a unique V-gene family. In a later analysis, 450 to 600 highly shared, low-generation-probability nucleotide sequences were removed to address suspected cross-contamination and a sequencing artifact. In a later analysis, a clonal expansion index for each public chain was calculated from normalized within-repertoire ranks of inferred template counts. A later analysis computed generation probabilities with a VDJ recombination model fitted to out-of-frame rearrangements, and checked the results against IGoR. In a later analysis, TCR-TCR, TCR-HLA and TCR-CMV co-occurrence was scored with hypergeometric tests, and a repertoire-size bias correction was applied to TCR pairs. In a later analysis, false discovery rates were estimated by permuting HLA or CMV assignments 20 times. A later analysis grouped co-occurring TCRs with DBSCAN, adding TCRdist sequence similarity when clustering within HLA-allele-positive subsets. Repertoires with fewer than 30,000 or more than 120,000 public chains, plus five repertoires with anomalous nucleotide sharing, were excluded from co-occurrence clustering. TCRdb obtained this table from immuneACCESS and retained in-frame rearrangements with V and J assigned. These tables miss some clones; where compared with another copy, unresolved V genes account for less than half of the shortfall, and the remainder is unexplained. V and J calls and clone size come straight from that table; D and trimming were deduced from the DNA. The sample's table lists a count of some 180,000 clones. About 6.8% of the sample comes from the top ten.

The paper as a whole reports these results and caveats: Correlated functional status among segregating V segments might reflect linkage disequilibrium, but an unknown experimental factor could not be ruled out. The only immune exposure information available for the cohort was CMV serostatus. Cytomegalovirus status was reported to be diagnosed by the classifier with high specificity and sensitivity in both the original and validation cohorts. Across donors, most TCR sequences were observed very rarely, whereas some public TCRs were present in many individuals. Because counts were too low, roughly 16 rarely observed V segments, including chromosome 9 orphons, were left out of the earlier analysis of 587 of the donors. An earlier analysis of around 540 of the donors showed that most TCR beta V segments appeared in productive rearrangements either about 90% or about 30% of the time, which broadly matched IMGT annotations. Several of the top co-occurrence clusters appeared to be linked to parvovirus B19, influenza, CMV and Epstein-Barr virus, according to a later analysis. Only TCR beta chains were sequenced in this cohort, and the absence of alpha or paired-chain data limited detectable features. Because HLA typing was missing for some donors at each locus, association tests included only the typed subset. Because the 87-base-pair reads could not distinguish some IMGT-functional V segments, including TRBV6-2 and TRBV6-3, those segments were excluded. In the study, around 150 TCR beta chains were listed as associated with cytomegalovirus. Strong co-occurrence of HLA alleles, especially DR and DQ, made assigning TCR associations to individual alleles difficult. In a later analysis, HLA-associated TCR beta chains were found to be more clonally expanded and to have lower generation probabilities than equally common non-associated chains. Presence/absence analyses assumed roughly uniform sequencing depth across donors, an assumption that may not hold. According to a later genetic analysis, donors in an Asian-associated ancestry cluster had fewer N-insertions in productive TCRs than the approximately 670-donor mean. According to a later analysis, most CMV-associated TCR beta chains appeared to be HLA-restricted, and the HLA associations seemed to be driven largely by CMV exposure. A further reported finding was that TCR beta sequences accurately predicted the HLA-A and HLA-B alleles for most subjects in the first cohort. A later analysis found that TCR association rates varied across HLA loci, with DRB1 alleles showing the most associated TCRs and HLA-C alleles the fewest. A later analysis associated 15,000 or so TCR beta sequences with specific HLA alleles at a false discovery rate of 0.05. A later genetic analysis associated a missense DCLRE1C variant with V-gene and J-gene trimming of TCR beta chains, and an independent cohort replicated the association. The authors suggested that the approach could potentially be extended to other disease states and immunological phenotypes. In vitro tests confirmed that a few of the cytomegalovirus-associated TCR beta chains recognize cytomegalovirus antigens. A group of highly shared sequence variants was considered likely to be a technical artifact of the sequencing pipeline.

V sheds 0 bases and J sheds 6 bases, leaving 9 bases between their ends. Reading the germline V gene gives CDR1 SGHRS and CDR2 YFSETQ. Measured from the cysteine to the phenylalanine, the CDR3 is 14 residues long. The DNA shown is the 42-base CDR3, in frame from base 1. In total, approximately 610 healthy bone marrow donors made up the cohort. All cohort members were sampled while nominally healthy, although unrecorded immune exposures were likely present. The donor tested CMV seronegative, placing the donor among the 350 to 400 seronegative members of the cohort. A peripheral blood sample was collected from each donor, and TCR beta sequencing was performed on peripheral blood mononuclear cells. The Qiagen DNeasy Blood Extraction Kit was used to extract genomic DNA from the blood cell samples.

This clonotype was sampled from a man under 40 in good health and CMV-seronegative. Material for sequencing was PBMCs. The sequence joins TRBV5-1 to TRBJ1-4, with a tentative D gene TRBD1 over 5 matching bases. The CDR3 amino acid sequence is: CASSLGGADEKLFF. The bases are TGCGCCAGCAGCTTGGGCGGGGCCGATGAAAAACTGTTTTTT.